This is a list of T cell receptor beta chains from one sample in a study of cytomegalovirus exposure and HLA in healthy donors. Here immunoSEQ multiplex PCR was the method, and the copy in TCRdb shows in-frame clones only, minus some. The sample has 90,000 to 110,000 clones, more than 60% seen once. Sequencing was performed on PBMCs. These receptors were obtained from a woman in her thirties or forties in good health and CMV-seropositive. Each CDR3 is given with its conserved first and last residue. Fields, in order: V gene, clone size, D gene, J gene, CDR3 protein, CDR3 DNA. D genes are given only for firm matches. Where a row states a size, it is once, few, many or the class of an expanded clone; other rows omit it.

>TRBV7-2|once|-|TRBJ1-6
CASSFPNSPLHF
TGTGCCAGCTCCTTTCCGAATTCACCCCTCCACTTT
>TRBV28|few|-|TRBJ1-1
CASTHRGTEAFF
TGTGCCAGCACCCATCGAGGTACTGAAGCTTTCTTT
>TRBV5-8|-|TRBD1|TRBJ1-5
CASSRWTGEYQPQHF
TGTGCCAGCAGCCGGTGGACAGGGGAGTATCAGCCCCAGCATTTT
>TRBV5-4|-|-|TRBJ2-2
CASSLDGYGELFF
TGTGCCAGCAGCTTGGACGGGTACGGGGAGCTGTTTTTT
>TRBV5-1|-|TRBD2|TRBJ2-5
CASSPTLAGGETQYF
TGCGCCAGCAGCCCGACTCTAGCGGGAGGTGAGACCCAGTACTTC
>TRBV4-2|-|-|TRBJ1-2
CASSQPSGVLYGYTF
TGTGCCAGCAGCCAACCTTCCGGTGTACTCTATGGCTACACCTTC
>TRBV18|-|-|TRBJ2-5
CASSPPRGRGAETQYF
TGTGCCAGCTCACCACCGCGGGGCAGGGGGGCAGAGACCCAGTACTTC
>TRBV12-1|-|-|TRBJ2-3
CARDLTYTDTQYF
TGTGCCAGAGATCTAACCTACACAGATACGCAGTATTTT
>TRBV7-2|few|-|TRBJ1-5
CASSADRNQPQHF
TGTGCCAGCAGCGCCGACAGGAATCAGCCCCAGCATTTT
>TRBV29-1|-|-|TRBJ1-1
CSVQRSTDTEAFF
TGCAGCGTCCAGAGATCGACTGACACTGAAGCTTTCTTT
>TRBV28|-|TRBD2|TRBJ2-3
CASSFGGRADTQYF
TGTGCCAGCAGTTTCGGTGGGAGGGCAGATACGCAGTATTTT
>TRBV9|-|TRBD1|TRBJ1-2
CASSVVRDRGYGYTF
TGTGCCAGCAGCGTAGTCAGGGACAGGGGCTATGGCTACACCTTC
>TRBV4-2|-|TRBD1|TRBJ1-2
CASSLTGTGDGYTF
TGTGCCAGCAGCCTTACGGGGACAGGGGATGGCTACACCTTC
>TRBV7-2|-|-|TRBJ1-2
CASSFLGGDGYTF
TGTGCCAGCAGCTTTCTAGGAGGCGATGGCTACACCTTC
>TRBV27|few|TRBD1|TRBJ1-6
CASSLPTTGASYNSPLHF
TGTGCCAGCAGTTTACCCACGACAGGGGCCTCCTATAATTCACCCCTCCACTTT
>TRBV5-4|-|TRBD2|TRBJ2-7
CASSRLAGGLGEQYF
TGTGCCAGCAGCAGACTAGCGGGAGGGCTTGGCGAGCAGTACTTC
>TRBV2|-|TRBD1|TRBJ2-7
CASSVGTETYEQYF
TGTGCCAGCAGTGTAGGGACAGAAACCTACGAGCAGTACTTC
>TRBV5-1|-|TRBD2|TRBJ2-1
CASTSSWTSNLYNEQFF
TGCGCCAGCACCAGTAGCTGGACTAGCAACCTCTACAATGAGCAGTTCTTC
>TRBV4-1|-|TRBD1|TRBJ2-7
CASSQGNPGQSYEQYF
TGCGCCAGCAGCCAAGGAAACCCGGGACAGTCCTACGAGCAGTACTTC
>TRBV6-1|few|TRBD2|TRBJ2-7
CASSESLAGAYEQYF
TGTGCCAGCAGTGAATCTCTAGCGGGGGCCTACGAGCAGTACTTC
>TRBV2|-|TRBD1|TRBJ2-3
CASSPRQGITDTQYF
TGTGCCAGCAGTCCCAGACAGGGGATCACAGATACGCAGTATTTT
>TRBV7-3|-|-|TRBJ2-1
CASSLWGRKDEQFF
TGTGCCAGCAGCTTATGGGGGCGCAAAGATGAGCAGTTCTTC
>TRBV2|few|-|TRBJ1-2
CASSERGYTF
TGTGCCAGCAGTGAACGTGGCTACACCTTC
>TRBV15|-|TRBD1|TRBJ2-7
CATSKGRGLGYEQYF
TGTGCCACCAGCAAAGGCAGGGGGCTAGGCTACGAGCAGTACTTC
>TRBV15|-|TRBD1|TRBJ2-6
CATRAGTGGSGANVLTF
TGTGCCACCAGGGCCGGAACAGGGGGCTCGGGGGCCAACGTCCTGACTTTC
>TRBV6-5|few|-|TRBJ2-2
CASSYTRSGELFF
TGTGCCAGCAGTTACACGCGGTCCGGGGAGCTGTTTTTT
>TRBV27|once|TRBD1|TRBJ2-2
CASSLMWVGQGYTGELFF
TGTGCCAGCAGTTTAATGTGGGTGGGACAGGGCTACACCGGGGAGCTGTTTTTT
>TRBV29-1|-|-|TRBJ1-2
CSVAKVPPLFGYTF
TGCAGCGTTGCCAAAGTCCCGCCACTTTTTGGCTACACCTTC
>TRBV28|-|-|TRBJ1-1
CASSQGNTEAFF
TGTGCCAGCAGTCAGGGGAACACTGAAGCTTTCTTT
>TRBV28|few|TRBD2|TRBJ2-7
CASSLLGRGVYEQYF
TGTGCCAGCAGTTTATTGGGGCGGGGGGTGTACGAGCAGTACTTC
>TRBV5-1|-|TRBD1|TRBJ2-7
CASSWGQRTVGVSYEQYF
TGCGCCAGCAGCTGGGGACAGCGCACGGTTGGTGTCTCCTACGAGCAGTACTTC
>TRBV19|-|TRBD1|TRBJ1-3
CASSLGQGGNTIYF
TGTGCCAGTAGCTTGGGACAGGGGGGAAACACCATATATTTT
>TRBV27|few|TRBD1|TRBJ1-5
CASRRTGFDQPQHF
TGTGCCAGCAGAAGGACAGGGTTTGATCAGCCCCAGCATTTT
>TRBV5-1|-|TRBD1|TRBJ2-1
CASSLSGTGGNEQFF
TGCGCCAGCAGCTTGAGCGGGACAGGGGGCAATGAGCAGTTCTTC
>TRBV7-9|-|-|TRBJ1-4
CASSGGVSSATNEKLFF
TGTGCCAGCAGCGGGGGGGTGAGCTCAGCAACTAATGAAAAACTGTTTTTT
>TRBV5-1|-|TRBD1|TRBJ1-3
CASSLSPTGFSGNTIYF
TGCGCCAGCAGCTTGTCCCCGACAGGGTTCTCTGGAAACACCATATATTTT
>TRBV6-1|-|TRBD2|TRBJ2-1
CASSGRGLAGNEQFF
TGTGCCAGCAGTGGGAGGGGACTAGCGGGAAATGAGCAGTTCTTC
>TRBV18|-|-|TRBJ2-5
CASSQQGETQYF
TGTGCCAGCTCACAGCAGGGAGAGACCCAGTACTTC